The rows below give T cell receptor beta chains drawn from one sample of a study of blood T cell repertoires in COVID-19. Assay: immunoSEQ multiplex PCR; the TCRdb copy retains only in-frame clones and omits some. The sample lists about 59,000 clones, over 75% occurring once. Material for sequencing was peripheral blood. The receptors were sampled from a man aged 60 to 75 with acute or convalescent COVID-19. Each CDR3 is given with its conserved first and last residue. The D gene is left open where the match is weak. Clone size appears in some rows only: once, few, many, or a class for an expanded clone.

TRBV3-1/TRBV3-2	few	TRBJ2-1	-	CASSRAGEQFF
TRBV5-8	-	TRBJ1-1	TRBD1	CASSLDQGAGTEAFF
TRBV20-1	-	TRBJ2-1	-	CSASTDNEQFF
TRBV14	few	TRBJ2-7	-	CASSQDSGYEQYF
TRBV6-5	few	TRBJ1-2	-	CASMAGGQNYGYTF
TRBV15	-	TRBJ2-3	-	CATSSRGGDTQYF
TRBV7-9	-	TRBJ2-5	TRBD2	CASSATSGAGDQYF
TRBV5-1	-	TRBJ1-1	TRBD1	CASSWDREKAFF
TRBV5-1	-	TRBJ1-2	-	CASSLSGQIYGYTF
TRBV28	once	TRBJ1-2	-	CASRRTGSTYGYTF
TRBV5-1	-	TRBJ2-3	TRBD2	CASSLVLAGSTDTQYF
TRBV18	-	TRBJ2-2	-	CASSRQANTGELFF
TRBV11-3	few	TRBJ2-1	TRBD2	CASSLSSGLYNEQFF
TRBV6-5	-	TRBJ2-2	-	CASSYYRTGGTGELFF
TRBV3-1/TRBV3-2	-	TRBJ2-5	-	CASSQGLASRGQETQYF
TRBV5-1	-	TRBJ2-5	-	CASSLALQETQYF
TRBV3-1/TRBV3-2	-	TRBJ1-4	-	CASTGPSEKLFF
TRBV7-9	-	TRBJ1-5	TRBD1	CASSDNRGKGNQPQHF
TRBV21-1	-	TRBJ1-4	-	CASSTAGTEVLFF
TRBV3-1/TRBV3-2	-	TRBJ2-5	TRBD2	CASSRTSGGKTQYF